The rows below give T cell receptor beta chains drawn from one sample of a study of T cell responses to AZD1222 COVID-19 vaccine. This table comes from immunoSEQ multiplex PCR, and its TCRdb copy is limited to in-frame clones, with some not included. The table records about 110,000 clones, around 94% of them present only once. This specimen was peripheral blood, taken on day 0 of AZD1222 vaccination. These receptor sequences come from an adult in good health. Both conserved end residues are part of each CDR3. Fields, in order: V gene, J gene, clone size, D gene, CDR3 DNA, CDR3 protein. A D gene is named only where the DNA matches it firmly. Not every row has a clone size; where given, it reads once, few, many or a size class.

v_call: TRBV12-3/TRBV12-4; j_call: TRBJ2-1; clone_size: .; d_call: .; cdr3_nt: TGTGCCAGCAGTTCGGAGTACAATGAGCAGTTCTTC; cdr3_aa: CASSSEYNEQFF
v_call: TRBV3-1/TRBV3-2; j_call: TRBJ2-7; clone_size: .; d_call: .; cdr3_nt: TGTGCCAGCAGCGCGACCCTTGGTCCCCCGATGCAGTACTTC; cdr3_aa: CASSATLGPPMQYF
v_call: TRBV2; j_call: TRBJ2-7; clone_size: .; d_call: .; cdr3_nt: TGTGCCAGCAGGTACGGCGACGGACTTTACGAGCAGTACTTC; cdr3_aa: CASRYGDGLYEQYF
v_call: TRBV12-5; j_call: TRBJ2-2; clone_size: .; d_call: .; cdr3_nt: TGTGCTAGTGGTCCTAGTGCGGAAAACTGGGGCACCGGGGAGCTGTTTTTT; cdr3_aa: CASGPSAENWGTGELFF
v_call: TRBV9; j_call: TRBJ2-2; clone_size: .; d_call: .; cdr3_nt: TGTGCCAGCTCAACAGATAACACCGGGGAGCTGTTTTTT; cdr3_aa: CASSTDNTGELFF
v_call: TRBV24-1; j_call: TRBJ2-5; clone_size: .; d_call: .; cdr3_nt: TGTGCCACCAGTCCTGGGGGCAATCTCGAGGAGACCCAGTACTTC; cdr3_aa: CATSPGGNLEETQYF
v_call: TRBV2; j_call: TRBJ2-3; clone_size: .; d_call: .; cdr3_nt: TGTGCCAGCCCAGCAACGGGGCCCCGAGTGGATACGCAGTATTTT; cdr3_aa: CASPATGPRVDTQYF
v_call: TRBV5-1; j_call: TRBJ2-1; clone_size: .; d_call: TRBD2; cdr3_nt: TGCGCCAGCAGCTTGGGGACTAGCTATGAGCAGTTCTTC; cdr3_aa: CASSLGTSYEQFF
v_call: TRBV7-2; j_call: TRBJ1-2; clone_size: .; d_call: TRBD1; cdr3_nt: TGTGCCAGCAGCCATAGACAGGGGTATGGCTACACCTTC; cdr3_aa: CASSHRQGYGYTF
v_call: TRBV14; j_call: TRBJ2-7; clone_size: once; d_call: TRBD2; cdr3_nt: TGTGCCAGCAGCCAAGATGACGGGCTAGCGGTAAACTACGAGCAGTACTTC; cdr3_aa: CASSQDDGLAVNYEQYF
v_call: TRBV11-1; j_call: TRBJ2-7; clone_size: .; d_call: TRBD1; cdr3_nt: TGTGCCAGCAGCAAGAACGGACAGGGGTCCTACGAGCAGTACTTC; cdr3_aa: CASSKNGQGSYEQYF
v_call: TRBV20-1; j_call: TRBJ2-1; clone_size: .; d_call: TRBD2; cdr3_nt: TGCAGTGCTAGTCAAGGGACTAGCGGCAATGAGCAGTTCTTC; cdr3_aa: CSASQGTSGNEQFF
v_call: TRBV15; j_call: TRBJ1-5; clone_size: .; d_call: .; cdr3_nt: TGTGCCACCAGCCACGACACAGGGTATCAGCCCCAGCATTTT; cdr3_aa: CATSHDTGYQPQHF
v_call: TRBV15; j_call: TRBJ1-4; clone_size: .; d_call: .; cdr3_nt: TGTGCCACCAGAGGGTCGGATGCAACTAATGAAAAACTGTTTTTT; cdr3_aa: CATRGSDATNEKLFF
v_call: TRBV7-9; j_call: TRBJ2-2; clone_size: .; d_call: .; cdr3_nt: TGTGCCAGCAGCTTATCATCCTCCTTGAACACCGGGGAGCTGTTTTTT; cdr3_aa: CASSLSSSLNTGELFF
v_call: TRBV28; j_call: TRBJ1-4; clone_size: .; d_call: .; cdr3_nt: TGTGCCAGCACATCGGCGGGGGGGCGGAATGAAAAACTGTTTTTT; cdr3_aa: CASTSAGGRNEKLFF
v_call: TRBV6-7; j_call: TRBJ1-2; clone_size: .; d_call: TRBD1; cdr3_nt: TGTGCCAGCAGTTCGAAACAGGGGCCACTTAACTATGGCTACACCTTC; cdr3_aa: CASSSKQGPLNYGYTF
v_call: TRBV5-4; j_call: TRBJ2-7; clone_size: .; d_call: TRBD2; cdr3_nt: TGTGCCAGCAGCTCTATCGGACTAGCGGGAGGCTACGAGCAGTACTTC; cdr3_aa: CASSSIGLAGGYEQYF
v_call: TRBV28; j_call: TRBJ2-7; clone_size: .; d_call: .; cdr3_nt: TGTGCCAGCAGTTTAGTACTGAGACAACCTTCCCAGGGGGAGCAGTACTTC; cdr3_aa: CASSLVLRQPSQGEQYF
v_call: TRBV28; j_call: TRBJ2-1; clone_size: .; d_call: .; cdr3_nt: TGTGCCAGCAGTTATCAAGGCAGGTGGAATGAGCAGTTCTTC; cdr3_aa: CASSYQGRWNEQFF
v_call: TRBV3-1/TRBV3-2; j_call: TRBJ2-7; clone_size: .; d_call: .; cdr3_nt: TGTGCCAGCAGCCAAGGGCTAGCCACCTACGAGCAGTACTTC; cdr3_aa: CASSQGLATYEQYF
v_call: TRBV7-3; j_call: TRBJ2-3; clone_size: .; d_call: TRBD2; cdr3_nt: TGTGCCAGCAGCGAAACGGGGGGGAGCACAGATACGCAGTATTTT; cdr3_aa: CASSETGGSTDTQYF
v_call: TRBV18; j_call: TRBJ2-3; clone_size: .; d_call: TRBD2; cdr3_nt: TGTGCCAGCTCACCCTCGGAGACTAGCGGAATCACAGATACGCAGTATTTT; cdr3_aa: CASSPSETSGITDTQYF
v_call: TRBV6-2/TRBV6-3; j_call: TRBJ1-1; clone_size: .; d_call: TRBD1; cdr3_nt: TGTGCCAGCAGTCTACAGGGGGTTTCATCCTCCTTCTTT; cdr3_aa: CASSLQGVSSSFF
v_call: TRBV2; j_call: TRBJ1-5; clone_size: .; d_call: .; cdr3_nt: TGTGCCAGCAGTGAAGCGGGGGAAGCCCAGCATTTT; cdr3_aa: CASSEAGEAQHF
v_call: TRBV16; j_call: TRBJ1-1; clone_size: .; d_call: .; cdr3_nt: TGTGCCAGCAGCCGGGCGAACACTGAAGCTTTCTTT; cdr3_aa: CASSRANTEAFF
v_call: TRBV9; j_call: TRBJ1-2; clone_size: .; d_call: TRBD1; cdr3_nt: TGTGCCAGCAGCGTAGGGGCAGGGGGTTCCTATGGCTACACCTTC; cdr3_aa: CASSVGAGGSYGYTF
v_call: TRBV27; j_call: TRBJ1-5; clone_size: .; d_call: TRBD1; cdr3_nt: TGTGCCAGCAGTTTGACAGGGGGGAATCAGCCCCAGCATTTT; cdr3_aa: CASSLTGGNQPQHF
v_call: TRBV7-2; j_call: TRBJ1-2; clone_size: .; d_call: .; cdr3_nt: TGTGCCAGCAGCTGGGCCAGGGAGGGTGGCTATGGCTACACCTTC; cdr3_aa: CASSWAREGGYGYTF
v_call: TRBV30; j_call: TRBJ1-6; clone_size: once; d_call: TRBD1; cdr3_nt: TGTGCCCTCGACAGGGGGCGGAATTCACCCCTCCACTTT; cdr3_aa: CALDRGRNSPLHF
v_call: TRBV12-3/TRBV12-4; j_call: TRBJ1-1; clone_size: .; d_call: .; cdr3_nt: TGTGCCAGCAGTTCCGGGGTGAACACTGAAGCTTTCTTT; cdr3_aa: CASSSGVNTEAFF
v_call: TRBV19; j_call: TRBJ2-1; clone_size: .; d_call: .; cdr3_nt: TGTGCCAGTAGTATAGGGCTAGGAGAATACAATGAGCAGTTCTTC; cdr3_aa: CASSIGLGEYNEQFF
v_call: TRBV6-5; j_call: TRBJ1-2; clone_size: .; d_call: .; cdr3_nt: TGTGCCAGCACCTCATCAAGGGCCAAACTAAGCTACACCTTC; cdr3_aa: CASTSSRAKLSYTF
v_call: TRBV4-1; j_call: TRBJ1-6; clone_size: .; d_call: .; cdr3_nt: TGCGCCAGCAGCCTGAAGCAGGGCACTAATTCACCCCTCCACTTT; cdr3_aa: CASSLKQGTNSPLHF
v_call: TRBV23-1; j_call: TRBJ1-6; clone_size: .; d_call: .; cdr3_nt: TGCGCCAGCATCCGCCGGGACACCTATAATTCACCCCTCCACTTT; cdr3_aa: CASIRRDTYNSPLHF
v_call: TRBV5-1; j_call: TRBJ2-5; clone_size: once; d_call: TRBD2; cdr3_nt: TGCGCCAGCAGCTTGGGGGGCGGGGGGTTTCAAGAGACCCAGTACTTC; cdr3_aa: CASSLGGGGFQETQYF
v_call: TRBV4-2; j_call: TRBJ1-2; clone_size: once; d_call: TRBD1; cdr3_nt: TGTGCCAGCAGCCAAGATCTCGACAGGGGTGTACATGGCTACACCTTC; cdr3_aa: CASSQDLDRGVHGYTF
v_call: TRBV19; j_call: TRBJ1-2; clone_size: once; d_call: .; cdr3_nt: TGTGCCAGTACTCCGGCGGGGGCCGTAGGTTTCAACTATGGCTACACCTTC; cdr3_aa: CASTPAGAVGFNYGYTF
v_call: TRBV10-3; j_call: TRBJ1-5; clone_size: once; d_call: .; cdr3_nt: TGTGCCACCATGCTATCGGGGGATAGCAATCAGCCCCAGCATTTT; cdr3_aa: CATMLSGDSNQPQHF
v_call: TRBV7-9; j_call: TRBJ2-1; clone_size: .; d_call: .; cdr3_nt: TGTGCCAGCAGCTTGGGGTCGCCGAGGGGCAATGAGCAGTTCTTC; cdr3_aa: CASSLGSPRGNEQFF
v_call: TRBV28; j_call: TRBJ1-1; clone_size: .; d_call: TRBD1; cdr3_nt: TGTGCCAGCAGTTTCGGGACAGTCCCTAAAGCTTTCTTT; cdr3_aa: CASSFGTVPKAFF
v_call: TRBV27; j_call: TRBJ2-7; clone_size: .; d_call: TRBD1; cdr3_nt: TGTGCCAGCAGTTTATCGACTTACAGGGGACAGGAGCAGTACTTC; cdr3_aa: CASSLSTYRGQEQYF
v_call: TRBV10-1; j_call: TRBJ2-3; clone_size: .; d_call: TRBD1; cdr3_nt: TGCGCCAGCAGTGAGTCGAGAACAGGGGAGGATACGCAGTATTTT; cdr3_aa: CASSESRTGEDTQYF
v_call: TRBV19; j_call: TRBJ2-3; clone_size: .; d_call: TRBD1; cdr3_nt: TGTGCCAGTAGTGACAGGGGGCAGACAGATACGCAGTATTTT; cdr3_aa: CASSDRGQTDTQYF
v_call: TRBV20-1; j_call: TRBJ1-2; clone_size: .; d_call: TRBD1; cdr3_nt: TGCAGTGCGTGGGACAGCTATGGCTACACCTTC; cdr3_aa: CSAWDSYGYTF
v_call: TRBV24-1; j_call: TRBJ2-1; clone_size: .; d_call: .; cdr3_nt: TGTGCCACCAGTGAGGGGTCTTACAATGAGCAGTTCTTC; cdr3_aa: CATSEGSYNEQFF
v_call: TRBV10-2; j_call: TRBJ1-2; clone_size: .; d_call: .; cdr3_nt: TGCGCCAGCAGTGAGCCCGGGACTTCTAACTATGGCTACACCTTC; cdr3_aa: CASSEPGTSNYGYTF
v_call: TRBV24-1; j_call: TRBJ1-2; clone_size: .; d_call: .; cdr3_nt: TGTGCCACACAGGGAATTTATTTCTATGGCTACACCTTC; cdr3_aa: CATQGIYFYGYTF
v_call: TRBV11-2; j_call: TRBJ1-2; clone_size: .; d_call: .; cdr3_nt: TGTGCCAGCAGCTTAGATCGAGATTATGGCTACACCTTC; cdr3_aa: CASSLDRDYGYTF
v_call: TRBV6-5; j_call: TRBJ1-5; clone_size: .; d_call: .; cdr3_nt: TGTGCCAGCGAACAGGGAGGAGTTCAGCCCCAGCATTTT; cdr3_aa: CASEQGGVQPQHF
v_call: TRBV29-1; j_call: TRBJ1-1; clone_size: .; d_call: .; cdr3_nt: TGCAGCGTTGCTCGGGTGAACACTGAAGCTTTCTTT; cdr3_aa: CSVARVNTEAFF
v_call: TRBV19; j_call: TRBJ2-7; clone_size: once; d_call: .; cdr3_nt: TGTGCCAGTAGTATAGCCGGGGCCTACGAGCAGTACTTC; cdr3_aa: CASSIAGAYEQYF
v_call: TRBV27; j_call: TRBJ2-7; clone_size: .; d_call: TRBD2; cdr3_nt: TGTGCCAGCAGTTCACGGGGGGACGGAGGCGAGCAGTACTTC; cdr3_aa: CASSSRGDGGEQYF
v_call: TRBV15; j_call: TRBJ2-7; clone_size: .; d_call: TRBD2; cdr3_nt: TGTGCCACCAGCAGAGTAGTCCTAGCGGTTGACGAGCAGTACTTC; cdr3_aa: CATSRVVLAVDEQYF